A single sample gave rise to the 9 T cell receptor beta chains below, sequenced in a study of regulatory T cells in long-lasting Graves disease. The sample's time point: newly diagnosed GD, antithyroid drugs for less than 3 months. From RNA extracted from PBMCs, the TCR library was made. Arm-PCR of CDR3 regions and iRepertoire HTBI primers were used to build TCR beta libraries. From the multiplex PCR reads, TCRdb called clonotypes with MiXCR, one entry per CDR3 protein. The sample includes 450,000 to 650,000 distinct CDR3 sequences, about 16% seen only once; the top ten take 20% to 30%. These same data were also listed under a study on T cells in Graves' hyperthyroidism and ophthalmopathy.

The source was peripheral blood mononuclear cells (PBMCs), collected at new diagnosis, from a patient treated with antithyroid drugs. The receptors shown here come from a woman aged 35 to 60 with Graves disease.

This clonotype was observed a handful of times. The chain carries TRBV27 and TRBJ2-4, with D unclear. Germline CDR1 MNHEY, CDR2 SMNVEV (reference sequence). This CDR3 region has 15 residues. The V and J ends lost 2 bases and 0 bases respectively, with 8 bases between them. The CDR3 sequence is CASSLGSLAKNIQYF. Written as DNA, the CDR3 is TGTGCCAGCAGTTTAGGTAGCTTAGCCAAAAACATTCAGTACTTC.

This clonotype has a handful of counts. This chain links TRBV20-1 with TRBJ2-7; TRBD1 might be the D (6 bases). Germline-derived CDR1 and CDR2 are DFQATT and SNEGSKA (reference sequence). With 6 bases removed from V and 3 bases from J, the gap between germline ends came to 15 bases. The CDR3 is made up of 13 amino acids. DNA of the CDR3: TGCAGTGCCATCGGACAGATGGACTACGAGCAGTACTTC. It is translated as CSAIGQMDYEQYF.

Notes on this clonotype: A much larger clone lies one base from this, so it may be a read error. The chain joins TRBV28 to TRBJ2-3, with D unresolved. CDR1 and CDR2 (germline): MDHEN, SYDVKM. This CDR3 has 15 residues. V was clipped by 3 bases and J by 4 bases, with 14 bases between them. In nucleotides, the CDR3 is TGTGCCAGCAGTTTTGTGGGTGGCAACGCAGATACGCAGTATTTT. This gives the protein CASSFVGGNADTQYF.

This clonotype was counted ten times or more. The chain uses TRBV5-1 and TRBJ2-7; D gene ambiguous. V was cut by 4 bases and J by 4 bases, with 15 bases left in between. Germline CDR1 SGHRS, CDR2 YFSETQ. This CDR3 region has 14 residues. CDR3 DNA sequence: TGCGCCAGCAGCCCCGGCCCCGGAGTATACGAGCAGTACTTC. Translated: CASSPGPGVYEQYF. Full variable domain (missing parts from reference TRBV5-1 and TRBJ2-7): KAGVTQTPRYLIKTRGQQVTLSCSPISGHRSVSWYQQTPGQGLQFLFEYFSETQRNKGNFPGRFSGRQFSNSRSEMNVSTLELGDSALYLCASSPGPGVYEQYFGPGTRLTVT.

This clonotype was picked up many times. The chain joins TRBV18 to TRBJ1-2; TRBD1 might be the D (6 bases). This CDR3 is built from 13 residues. V was cut by 3 bases and J by 6 bases, with 11 bases left in between. Germline CDR1 KGHSH, CDR2 LQKENI. The CDR3 loop is CASSPGTPNGYTF. Here the CDR3 DNA reads TGTGCCAGCTCACCCGGGACACCAAATGGCTACACCTTC.

This clonotype was detected many times. This sequence joins TRBV12-3 or TRBV12-4 and TRBJ1-5, with a tentative D call TRBD1 (6 bases). CDR3 length: 14 amino acids. V lost 4 bases and J lost 0, with 7 bases in between. The CDR3 nucleotides read TGTGCCAGCAGTTGGACAGCTAGCAATCAGCCCCAGCATTTT. It yields the protein CASSWTASNQPQHF.

This clonotype was seen ten or more times. This sequence joins TRBV27 and TRBJ1-5; perhaps TRBD1 as D (6 bases). Germline CDR1 reads MNHEY; CDR2 reads SMNVEV (reference sequence). This CDR3 spans 16 amino acids. Trimming pared 4 bases from V and 4 bases from J, leaving 17 bases between. The CDR3 spells CASSSTGNPSNQPQHF. The CDR3 DNA reads as TGTGCCAGCAGTTCCACAGGGAACCCCAGTAATCAGCCCCAGCATTTT.

This clonotype appeared a few times. The rearrangement uses TRBV4-1 and TRBJ1-2; D may be TRBD1 (5 bases). CDR3 length: 14 residues. The V gene lost 7 bases and the J gene lost 1 base, with 13 bases spanning the gap. Germline CDR1 reads MGHRA; CDR2 reads YSYEKL. CDR3 nucleotides: TGCGCCAGCACCTTCGACAGCATTAACTATGGCTACACCTTC. Translation: CASTFDSINYGYTF.

This clonotype was observed a few times. The V gene is TRBV7-9, the J gene TRBJ2-5; either TRBD1 or TRBD2 may supply D (7 bases each). The V end lost 5 bases, the J end lost 7 bases, and 20 bases lay between the germline ends. Germline V gene data show CDR1 as SEHNR and CDR2 as FQNEAQ (reference sequence). This CDR3 region has 15 residues. The CDR3 here is CASSPRGGGSATQYF. The CDR3 nucleotides are TGTGCCAGCAGCCCCAGGGGGGGGGGCTCGGCGACCCAGTACTTC.